This TCR beta chain was found in a study of PD-1 blockade in classical Hodgkin lymphoma. Study background: Patients were treated with nivolumab at 3 mg/kg, and this was given intravenously every 2 weeks.

As for this clone: What it recognizes is unknown.

Clones were read by immunoSEQ multiplex PCR, and TCRdb kept only the in-frame ones, dropping some. Of over 85,000 clones listed, less than 95% are singletons. Time point described: cycle 4 day 1 (C4D1), after less than 7 weeks of nivolumab. In every patient, relapse followed autologous stem cell transplantation, while exposure to brentuximab vedotin differed. The best responses consisted of complete response, partial response or progressive disease. Per germline, CDR1 DFQATT and CDR2 SNEGSKA (reference sequence). The CDR3 covers 10 residues. V lost 8 bases to trimming and J lost 5 bases, with 9 bases between them. Study conclusions and caveats: Exclusion applied to patients who initiated nivolumab less than 1 year following ASCT. The authors have not defined what causes the repertoire differences, possibly disease activity or prior therapy.

The source is a human donor with classical Hodgkin lymphoma. The V gene is TRBV20-1, the J gene TRBJ1-2; D possibly corresponds to TRBD1 (5 bases). The material was peripheral blood mononuclear cells (PBMCs), obtained before the fourth cycle of nivolumab. The CDR3 DNA follows: TGCAGTCATGAGGGGTATGGCTACACCTTC. Residues: CSHEGYGYTF.